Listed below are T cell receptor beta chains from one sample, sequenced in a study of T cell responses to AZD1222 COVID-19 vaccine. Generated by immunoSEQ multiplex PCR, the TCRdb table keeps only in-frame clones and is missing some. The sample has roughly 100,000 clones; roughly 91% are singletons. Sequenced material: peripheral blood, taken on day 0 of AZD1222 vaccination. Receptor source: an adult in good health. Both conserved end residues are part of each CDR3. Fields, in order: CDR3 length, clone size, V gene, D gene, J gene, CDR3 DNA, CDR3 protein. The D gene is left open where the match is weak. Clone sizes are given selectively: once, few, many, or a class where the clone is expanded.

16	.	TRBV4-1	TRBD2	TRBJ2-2	TGCGCCAGCAGCCAAGGATATAGCGGGAGGACCGGGGAGCTGTTTTTT	CASSQGYSGRTGELFF
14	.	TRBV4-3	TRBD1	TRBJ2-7	TGCGCCAGCAGCCAAGGGGACAGGGGGTACGAGCAGTACTTC	CASSQGDRGYEQYF
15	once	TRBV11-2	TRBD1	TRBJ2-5	TGTGCCAGCAGCTTAGGTCTAGTCAGGGGGGAGACCCAGTACTTC	CASSLGLVRGETQYF
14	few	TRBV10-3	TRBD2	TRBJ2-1	TGTGCCATCAGGACTAGCGGGAGTGGAAATGAGCAGTTCTTC	CAIRTSGSGNEQFF
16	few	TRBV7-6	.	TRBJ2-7	TGTGCCAGCAGCAGGGGTCACCAGGGTACCACCTACGAGCAGTACTTC	CASSRGHQGTTYEQYF
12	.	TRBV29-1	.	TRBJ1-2	TGCAGCGTTGGGGCTCAGAACTATGGCTACACCTTC	CSVGAQNYGYTF
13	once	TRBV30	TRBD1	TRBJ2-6	TGTGCCTACGACAGGGCTGGGGCCAACGTCCTGACTTTC	CAYDRAGANVLTF
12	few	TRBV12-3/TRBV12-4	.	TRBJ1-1	TGTGCCAGCAGTTTAGGGGCACCCTCAGCTTTCTTT	CASSLGAPSAFF
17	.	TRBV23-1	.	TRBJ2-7	TGCGCCAGCAGTCAATTCCGGACAGATCGGGGGACCTACGAGCAGTACTTC	CASSQFRTDRGTYEQYF
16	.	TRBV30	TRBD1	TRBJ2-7	TGTGCCTGGAGTGTAGGCGAGACAGGGCTATCCTACGAGCAGTACTTC	CAWSVGETGLSYEQYF
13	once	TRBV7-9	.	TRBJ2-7	TGTGCCAGCGAGGGTCGGGACGCCTACGAGCAGTACTTC	CASEGRDAYEQYF
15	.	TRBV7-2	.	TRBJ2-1	TGTGCCAGCAGTTCGACTTGGGGGGCCTACAATGAGCAGTTCTTC	CASSSTWGAYNEQFF
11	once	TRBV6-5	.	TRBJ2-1	TGTGCCAGCAGTATAGGGTATGAGCAGTTCTTC	CASSIGYEQFF
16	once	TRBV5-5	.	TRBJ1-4	TGTGCCAGCAGCTTGGGTGATACCAGGGCGAATGAAAAACTGTTTTTT	CASSLGDTRANEKLFF
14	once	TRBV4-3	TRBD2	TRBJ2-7	TGCGCCAGCAGCCAGGCGGGGGTAGGGGACGAGCAGTACTTC	CASSQAGVGDEQYF
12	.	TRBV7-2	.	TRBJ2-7	TGTGCCAGCAGCTTAGGGTTGGGGGAGCAGTACTTC	CASSLGLGEQYF
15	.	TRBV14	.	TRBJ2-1	TGTGCCAGCAGCCAAGGCCCGGGACCGTGGAATGAGCAGTTCTTC	CASSQGPGPWNEQFF
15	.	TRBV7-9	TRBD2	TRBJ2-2	TGTGCCAGCAGCCGACTAGCAACGAACACCGGGGAGCTGTTTTTT	CASSRLATNTGELFF
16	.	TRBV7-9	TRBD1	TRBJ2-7	TGTGCCAGCAGCGACCGACGACAGGGGGCAGGCTACGAGCAGTACTTC	CASSDRRQGAGYEQYF
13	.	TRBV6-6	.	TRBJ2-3	TGTGCCAGCAGTTACGGTAGCGTGGATACGCAGTATTTT	CASSYGSVDTQYF
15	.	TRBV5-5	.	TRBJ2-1	TGTGCCAGCAGCTTGGCGGCAGGGAGTCCCCATGAGCAGTTCTTC	CASSLAAGSPHEQFF
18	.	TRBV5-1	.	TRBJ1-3	TGCGCCAGCAGCTTGTACCCCCCCGGGTCGAGCTCTGGAAACACCATATATTTT	CASSLYPPGSSSGNTIYF
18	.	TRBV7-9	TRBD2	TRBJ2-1	TGTGCCAGCAGACCGGGACTATTGGCTAGCGGGATCTACAATGAGCAGTTCTTC	CASRPGLLASGIYNEQFF
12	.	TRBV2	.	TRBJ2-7	TGTGCCAGCAGTGCGAGGGGATCCGAGCAGTACTTC	CASSARGSEQYF
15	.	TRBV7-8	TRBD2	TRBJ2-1	TGTGCCAGCAGCTTCGGGGCTAGCGGGAGGGATGAGCAGTTCTTC	CASSFGASGRDEQFF
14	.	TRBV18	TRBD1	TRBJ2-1	TGTGCCAGCTCACCGGGACAGGGAAAGAATGAGCAGTTCTTC	CASSPGQGKNEQFF
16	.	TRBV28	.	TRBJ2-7	TGTGCCAGCAGTTCTAAGGCAGGGGAGGGCTCCTACGAGCAGTACTTC	CASSSKAGEGSYEQYF
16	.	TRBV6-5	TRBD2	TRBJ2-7	TGTGCCAGCAGTTACTGGTCTGGAAGCGGGAGCCACGAGCAGTACTTC	CASSYWSGSGSHEQYF
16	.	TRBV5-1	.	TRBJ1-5	TGCGCCAGCAGCTTGGGTAACCTCAGTAGCAATCAGCCCCAGCATTTT	CASSLGNLSSNQPQHF
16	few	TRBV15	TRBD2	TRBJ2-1	TGTGCCACCAGCCTTGGACTAGCGGTTACCTACAATGAGCAGTTCTTC	CATSLGLAVTYNEQFF
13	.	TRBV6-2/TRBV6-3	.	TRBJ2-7	TGTGCCAGCAGCCTCAGTAGGGGCTACGAGCAGTACTTC	CASSLSRGYEQYF
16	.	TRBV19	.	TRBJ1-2	TGTGCCAGTAGCCTGGCCCCGGGGCCGGGTAACTATGGCTACACCTTC	CASSLAPGPGNYGYTF
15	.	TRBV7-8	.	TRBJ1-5	TGTGCCAGCAGCTTAGACCGGGCCCCAAATCAGCCCCAGCATTTT	CASSLDRAPNQPQHF
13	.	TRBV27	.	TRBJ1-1	TGTGCCAGCAGTTTTTCGGGGAGGACTGAAGCTTTCTTT	CASSFSGRTEAFF
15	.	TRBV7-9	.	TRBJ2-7	TGTGCCAGCAGCTCCGGCGGTACTAGGGCCCAGGAGCAGTACTTC	CASSSGGTRAQEQYF
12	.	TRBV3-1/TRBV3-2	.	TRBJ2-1	TGTGCCAGCAGCCAATCGGGCGCGGAGCAGTTCTTC	CASSQSGAEQFF
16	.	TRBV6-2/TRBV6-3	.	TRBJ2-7	TGTGCCAGCAGTACCGGATATGGACACCTCTCCTACGAGCAGTACTTC	CASSTGYGHLSYEQYF